This T cell receptor beta chain is drawn from a study of T cells expressing NK-cell markers. Whole-study context: Sequencing of TCR beta repertoires drew on sorted CD3+CD56+NKG2C+, CD3+CD56+NKG2C- and CD3+CD56-NKG2C+ T cells.

UMI-tagged 5'RACE template switching yielded the TCR beta cDNA. TCRdb re-analyzed the 5' RACE reads; it lists each CDR3 protein once, without DNA. The sample data list about 550,000 distinct CDR3 sequences. Worth noting for this clonotype: Its antigen is as yet unknown.

Study results and caveats: NKG2C+ dominant clonotypes from roughly 6 donors made up roughly 1.0-7.0% of CD8+ T cells.

The length of the CDR3 is 15 residues. The germline CDR1 and CDR2 sequences are LNHDA and SQIVND (reference sequence). The specimen sequenced was blood T cells: a sorted CD56 or NKG2C T cell subset, CD4+ or CD8+ T cells, or bulk PBMC T cells (not recorded which). V gene TRBV19 combines with J gene TRBJ1-5; TCRdb's D call, TRBD1, is unchecked because there is no DNA. The receptor's source is a man younger than 35 in good health. The CDR3 region is CASHDRDRGYEPQHF.